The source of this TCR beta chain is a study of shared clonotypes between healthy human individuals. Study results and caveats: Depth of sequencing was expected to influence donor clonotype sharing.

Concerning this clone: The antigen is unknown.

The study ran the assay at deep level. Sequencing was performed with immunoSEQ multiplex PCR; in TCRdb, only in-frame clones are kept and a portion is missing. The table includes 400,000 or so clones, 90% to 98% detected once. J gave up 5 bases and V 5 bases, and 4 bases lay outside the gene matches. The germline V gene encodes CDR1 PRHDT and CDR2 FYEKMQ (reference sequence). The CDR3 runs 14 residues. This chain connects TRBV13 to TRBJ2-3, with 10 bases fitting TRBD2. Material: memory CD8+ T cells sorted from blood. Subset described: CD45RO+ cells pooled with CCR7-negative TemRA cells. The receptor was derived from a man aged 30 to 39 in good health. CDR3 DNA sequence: TGTGCCAGCAGCACCCTAGCGGGAGAAGATACGCAGTATTTT. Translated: CASSTLAGEDTQYF.